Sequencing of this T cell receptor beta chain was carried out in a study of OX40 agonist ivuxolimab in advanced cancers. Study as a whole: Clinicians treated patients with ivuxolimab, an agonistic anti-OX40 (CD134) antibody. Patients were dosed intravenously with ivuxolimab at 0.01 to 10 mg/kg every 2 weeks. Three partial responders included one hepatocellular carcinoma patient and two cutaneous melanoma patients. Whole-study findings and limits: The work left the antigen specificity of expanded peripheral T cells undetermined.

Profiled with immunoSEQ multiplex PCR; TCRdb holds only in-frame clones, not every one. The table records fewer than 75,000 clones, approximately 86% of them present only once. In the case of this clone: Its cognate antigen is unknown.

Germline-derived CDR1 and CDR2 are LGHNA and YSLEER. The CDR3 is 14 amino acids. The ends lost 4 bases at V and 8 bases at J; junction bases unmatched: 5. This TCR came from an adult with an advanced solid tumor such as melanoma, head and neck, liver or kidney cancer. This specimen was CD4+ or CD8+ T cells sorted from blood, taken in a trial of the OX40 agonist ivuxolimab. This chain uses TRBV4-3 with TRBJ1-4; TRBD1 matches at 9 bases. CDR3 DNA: TGCGCCAGCAGCCCGGGACAGGGAAGCGAAAAACTGTTTTTT. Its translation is CASSPGQGSEKLFF.